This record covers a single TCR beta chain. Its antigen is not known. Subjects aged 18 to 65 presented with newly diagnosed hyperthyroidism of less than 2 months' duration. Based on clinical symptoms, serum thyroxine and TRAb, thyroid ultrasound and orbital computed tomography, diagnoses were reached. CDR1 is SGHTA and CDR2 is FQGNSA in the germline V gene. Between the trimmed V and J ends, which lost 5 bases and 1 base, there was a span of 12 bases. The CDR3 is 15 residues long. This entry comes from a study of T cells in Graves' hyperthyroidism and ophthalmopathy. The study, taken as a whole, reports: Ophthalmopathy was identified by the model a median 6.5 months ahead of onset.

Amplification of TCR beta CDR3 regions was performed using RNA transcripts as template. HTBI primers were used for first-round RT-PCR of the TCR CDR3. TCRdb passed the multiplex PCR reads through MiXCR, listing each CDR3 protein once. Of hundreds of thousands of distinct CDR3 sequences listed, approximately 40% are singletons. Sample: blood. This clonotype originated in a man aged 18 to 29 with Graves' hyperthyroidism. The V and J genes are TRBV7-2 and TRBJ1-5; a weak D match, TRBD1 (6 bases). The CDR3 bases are TGTGCCAGCAGCCCGGGACACGGAAGCAATCAGCCCCAGCATTTT. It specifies CASSPGHGSNQPQHF.